This TCR beta chain was identified during a study of neoadjuvant nivolumab and ipilimumab in lung cancer. Findings of the study overall: Higher pretherapy blood TCR richness went with higher resected-tumor richness. A small number of samples were TCR sequenced. TCR richness and clonality were higher in tumors than adjacent uninvolved lung.

Details on this clone: The target antigen is unknown.

Losses at the gene ends were 5 bases for V and 5 bases for J; bases not matched to a gene: 9. Germline CDR1 SGHTS, CDR2 YDEGEE. The CDR3 loop spans 14 amino acids. The repertoire was sequenced with immunoSEQ multiplex PCR; TCRdb's copy has only in-frame clones and lacks some. This table holds 39,000 or so clones, roughly 89% found once. This material consisted of peripheral blood, taken before neoadjuvant nivolumab, alone or with ipilimumab. V and J are TRBV5-8 and TRBJ2-5, with TRBD2 matching over 7 bases. The sequence came from an adult with non-small cell lung cancer. CDR3 in DNA: TGTGCCAGCAGTTACGACCTCGGGAGGGAGACCCAGTACTTC. As protein: CASSYDLGRETQYF.